The sequence of this TCR beta chain was determined in a study of T cells after yellow fever vaccination. Germline values: CDR1 LGHNA, CDR2 YNFKEQ. With 0 bases removed from V and 3 bases from J, the gap between germline ends came to 14 bases. The CDR3 is 16 residues long. This clonotype was recorded at least ten times. The 5'RACE template-switching step produced TCR cDNA and added a universal primer site and UMIs. TCRdb reanalysed the 5' RACE reads using MiXCR and keeps one entry per CDR3 protein. The table has around 310,000 distinct CDR3 sequences, 3.5% to 4.5% seen once. The chain employs TRBV4-2 and TRBJ2-5, with D possibly TRBD2 on 5 matching bases. The input for sequencing was PBMCs, taken 15 days after the yellow fever booster vaccination. The sequence came from a man aged 18 to 30 who received the YFV17D yellow fever vaccine. CDR3 in amino acids: CASSQDRGGLKETQYF. As DNA, the CDR3 is TGTGCCAGCAGCCAAGATCGTGGCGGGCTCAAAGAGACCCAGTACTTC.